These T cell receptor beta chains were read from a single sample in a study of T cell changes during pregnancy in multiple sclerosis. Clones were sequenced by immunoSEQ multiplex PCR, and TCRdb holds only the in-frame ones, with some missing. This table holds fewer than 95,000 clones, about 93% found once. The sequencing here drew on peripheral blood, taken in the first trimester of pregnancy. The receptors come from a female donor with multiple sclerosis, enrolled in a pregnancy study. Each CDR3 is given with its conserved first and last residue. Each record gives: J gene, D gene, clone size, V gene, CDR3 protein, CDR3 DNA. The D gene is left open where the match is weak. A row's size may be missing; if present it is once, few, many or a size class.

j_call: TRBJ2-3
d_call: NA
clone_size: NA
v_call: TRBV7-3
cdr3_aa: CASSAQLGGAVYF
cdr3_nt: TGTGCCAGCAGCGCCCAACTTGGCGGGGCTGTATATTTT

j_call: TRBJ2-5
d_call: TRBD2
clone_size: NA
v_call: TRBV6-1
cdr3_aa: CASSALAGAQETQYF
cdr3_nt: TGTGCCAGCAGTGCCTTAGCGGGTGCCCAAGAGACCCAGTACTTC

j_call: TRBJ2-2
d_call: TRBD1
clone_size: few
v_call: TRBV6-5
cdr3_aa: CASRLGQPQFGELFF
cdr3_nt: TGTGCCAGCAGATTGGGACAGCCTCAGTTCGGGGAGCTGTTTTTT

j_call: TRBJ1-1
d_call: NA
clone_size: NA
v_call: TRBV15
cdr3_aa: CATHQDGGDTEAFF
cdr3_nt: TGTGCCACCCACCAAGATGGCGGGGACACTGAAGCTTTCTTT

j_call: TRBJ2-7
d_call: NA
clone_size: once
v_call: TRBV5-1
cdr3_aa: CASSLGGGNYEQYF
cdr3_nt: TGCGCCAGCAGCTTGGGGGGCGGAAACTACGAGCAGTACTTC

j_call: TRBJ2-5
d_call: TRBD2
clone_size: NA
v_call: TRBV5-6
cdr3_aa: CASSLRGGETQYF
cdr3_nt: TGTGCCAGCAGCTTGCGGGGGGGGGAGACCCAGTACTTC

j_call: TRBJ2-2
d_call: TRBD2
clone_size: NA
v_call: TRBV7-3
cdr3_aa: CASSLGGGALTGELFF
cdr3_nt: TGTGCCAGCAGCTTAGGCGGGGGGGCCCTAACCGGGGAGCTGTTTTTT

j_call: TRBJ1-2
d_call: TRBD1
clone_size: NA
v_call: TRBV6-5
cdr3_aa: CASSPDRDYGYTF
cdr3_nt: TGTGCCAGCAGTCCGGACAGGGACTATGGCTACACCTTC

j_call: TRBJ2-2
d_call: TRBD2
clone_size: NA
v_call: TRBV13
cdr3_aa: CASSLWGLEGYTGELFF
cdr3_nt: TGTGCCAGCAGCTTATGGGGACTAGAAGGGTACACCGGGGAGCTGTTTTTT

j_call: TRBJ2-3
d_call: NA
clone_size: once
v_call: TRBV11-1
cdr3_aa: CASSPSVTDTQYF
cdr3_nt: TGTGCCAGCAGCCCCTCAGTCACAGATACGCAGTATTTT

j_call: TRBJ2-7
d_call: NA
clone_size: NA
v_call: TRBV6-5
cdr3_aa: CASHRGGDSYEQYF
cdr3_nt: TGTGCCAGCCACAGGGGGGGTGACTCCTACGAGCAGTACTTC

j_call: TRBJ1-4
d_call: TRBD1
clone_size: NA
v_call: TRBV18
cdr3_aa: CASSPSSGGSEKLFF
cdr3_nt: TGTGCCAGCTCACCATCGTCAGGGGGCAGTGAAAAACTGTTTTTT

j_call: TRBJ2-2
d_call: TRBD1
clone_size: few
v_call: TRBV9
cdr3_aa: CASSAVGTGGPTGELFF
cdr3_nt: TGTGCCAGCAGCGCCGTAGGTACAGGGGGGCCAACCGGGGAGCTGTTTTTT

j_call: TRBJ1-2
d_call: NA
clone_size: NA
v_call: TRBV7-9
cdr3_aa: CASSGRVWGGYTF
cdr3_nt: TGTGCCAGCAGCGGCAGGGTGTGGGGAGGCTACACCTTC

j_call: TRBJ1-2
d_call: TRBD1
clone_size: NA
v_call: TRBV11-2
cdr3_aa: CASSPGQGYGYTF
cdr3_nt: TGTGCCAGCAGCCCCGGACAGGGCTATGGCTACACCTTC

j_call: TRBJ1-1
d_call: NA
clone_size: NA
v_call: TRBV30
cdr3_aa: CAWVDSNTEAFF
cdr3_nt: TGTGCCTGGGTTGACTCGAACACTGAAGCTTTCTTT

j_call: TRBJ2-7
d_call: TRBD1
clone_size: NA
v_call: TRBV5-5
cdr3_aa: CASSSRTGYEQYF
cdr3_nt: TGTGCCAGCAGCTCCCGGACAGGATACGAGCAGTACTTC

j_call: TRBJ1-2
d_call: TRBD1
clone_size: NA
v_call: TRBV5-4
cdr3_aa: CASSPGTGEEEESEYGYTF
cdr3_nt: TGTGCCAGCAGCCCTGGGACAGGAGAGGAGGAGGAATCGGAGTATGGCTACACCTTC

j_call: TRBJ1-1
d_call: NA
clone_size: NA
v_call: TRBV6-5
cdr3_aa: CASSYLQQGNTEAFF
cdr3_nt: TGTGCCAGCAGTTACTTACAGCAGGGGAACACTGAAGCTTTCTTT

j_call: TRBJ2-1
d_call: TRBD1
clone_size: NA
v_call: TRBV19
cdr3_aa: CASSPYGGTGYNEQFF
cdr3_nt: TGTGCCAGTAGTCCCTACGGTGGGACAGGCTACAATGAGCAGTTCTTC

j_call: TRBJ2-3
d_call: TRBD2
clone_size: NA
v_call: TRBV9
cdr3_aa: CASSPPDSGGAVDTQYF
cdr3_nt: TGTGCCAGCAGCCCTCCTGACAGCGGGGGGGCGGTAGATACGCAGTATTTT

j_call: TRBJ2-3
d_call: NA
clone_size: NA
v_call: TRBV9
cdr3_aa: CASSVSGGWDTQYF
cdr3_nt: TGTGCCAGCAGCGTTTCCGGGGGTTGGGATACGCAGTATTTT

j_call: TRBJ1-1
d_call: NA
clone_size: NA
v_call: TRBV23-1
cdr3_aa: CASSQAALGWGLSTEAFF
cdr3_nt: TGCGCCAGCAGTCAGGCCGCTTTAGGGTGGGGCTTGAGCACTGAAGCTTTCTTT

j_call: TRBJ1-4
d_call: TRBD1
clone_size: NA
v_call: TRBV5-8
cdr3_aa: CASSWTGLNEKLFF
cdr3_nt: TGTGCCAGCAGCTGGACAGGACTTAATGAAAAACTGTTTTTT

j_call: TRBJ2-7
d_call: NA
clone_size: few
v_call: TRBV23-1
cdr3_aa: CASSQSNGIPYEQYF
cdr3_nt: TGCGCCAGCAGTCAATCGAACGGGATACCCTACGAGCAGTACTTC

j_call: TRBJ1-2
d_call: TRBD1
clone_size: NA
v_call: TRBV19
cdr3_aa: CASKPGQAANYGYTF
cdr3_nt: TGTGCCAGTAAGCCGGGACAGGCAGCTAACTATGGCTACACCTTC